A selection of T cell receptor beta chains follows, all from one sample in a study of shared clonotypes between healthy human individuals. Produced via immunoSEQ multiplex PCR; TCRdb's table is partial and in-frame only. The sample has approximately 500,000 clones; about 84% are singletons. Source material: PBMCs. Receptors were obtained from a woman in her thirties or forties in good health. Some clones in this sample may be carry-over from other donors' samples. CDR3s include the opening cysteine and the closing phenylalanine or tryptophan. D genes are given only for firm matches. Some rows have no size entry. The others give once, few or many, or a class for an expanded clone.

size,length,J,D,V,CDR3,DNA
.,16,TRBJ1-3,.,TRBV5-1,CASSLERPDSGNTIYF,TGCGCCAGCAGCTTGGAAAGACCCGACTCTGGAAACACCATATATTTT
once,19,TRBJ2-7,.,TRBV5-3,CARSLPGHSSQRTSYEQYF,TGTGCCAGAAGCCTCCCGGGACACTCTAGTCAGCGGACCTCCTACGAGCAGTACTTC
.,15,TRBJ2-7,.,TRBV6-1,CASSVQLEGSYEQYF,TGTGCCAGCAGTGTCCAGCTCGAGGGCTCCTACGAGCAGTACTTC
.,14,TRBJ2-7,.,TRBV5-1,CASSLASVRYEQYF,TGCGCCAGCAGCTTAGCCAGTGTTAGGTACGAGCAGTACTTC
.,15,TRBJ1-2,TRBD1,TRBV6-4,CASSDGTATSDGYTF,TGTGCCAGCAGTGATGGGACAGCTACTTCGGATGGCTACACCTTC
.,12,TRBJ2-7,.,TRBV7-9,CASSPSSYEQYF,TGTGCCAGCAGCCCCAGCTCCTACGAGCAGTACTTC
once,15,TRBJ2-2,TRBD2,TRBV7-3,CASSLAGGPTGELFF,TGTGCCAGCAGCTTAGCGGGAGGGCCTACCGGGGAGCTGTTTTTT
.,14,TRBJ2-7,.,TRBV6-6,CASSYSKGRDEQYF,TGTGCCAGCAGTTACTCGAAGGGGCGGGACGAGCAGTACTTC
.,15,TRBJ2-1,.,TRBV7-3,CASSLRASIGNEQFF,TGTGCCAGCAGCTTACGGGCTAGTATTGGGAATGAGCAGTTCTTC
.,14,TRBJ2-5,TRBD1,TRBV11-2,CASSPGQGRETQYF,TGTGCCAGCAGCCCCGGACAGGGGCGAGAGACCCAGTACTTC
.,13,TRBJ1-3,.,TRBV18,CASSPRGGNTIYF,TGTGCCAGCTCACCACGGGGAGGAAACACCATATATTTT
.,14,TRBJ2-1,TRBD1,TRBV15,CATSRGDSYNEQFF,TGTGCCACCAGCAGGGGGGACAGCTACAATGAGCAGTTCTTC
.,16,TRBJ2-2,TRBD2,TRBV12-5,CASGAGLAVETGELFF,TGTGCTAGTGGGGCCGGACTAGCGGTGGAAACCGGGGAGCTGTTTTTT
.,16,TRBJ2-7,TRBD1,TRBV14,CASSPLGTGLSYEQYF,TGTGCCAGCAGCCCCCTGGGGACAGGGCTCTCCTACGAGCAGTACTTC
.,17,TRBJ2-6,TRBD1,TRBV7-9,CASIPRQGGGGANVLTF,TGTGCCAGCATCCCAAGACAGGGGGGTGGTGGGGCCAACGTCCTGACTTTC
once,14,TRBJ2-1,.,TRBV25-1,CASSDLTQGNEQFF,TGTGCCAGCAGTGACCTGACGCAGGGGAATGAGCAGTTCTTC
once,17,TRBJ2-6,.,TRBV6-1,CASSEFGGFSGANVLTF,TGTGCCAGCAGTGAATTTGGGGGATTCTCTGGGGCCAACGTCCTGACTTTC
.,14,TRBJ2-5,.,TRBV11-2,CASSLAGPSETQYF,TGTGCCAGCAGCTTAGCGGGGCCGAGCGAGACCCAGTACTTC
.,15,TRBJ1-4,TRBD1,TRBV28,CASSTRQGLTEKLFF,TGTGCCAGCAGTACAAGACAGGGATTGACTGAAAAACTGTTTTTT
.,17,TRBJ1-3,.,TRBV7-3,CASSLRPGLTSGNTIYF,TGTGCCAGCAGCTTAAGGCCAGGCCTAACCTCTGGAAACACCATATATTTT
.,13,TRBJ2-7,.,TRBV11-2,CASSRDSTYEQYF,TGTGCCAGCAGCCGGGACTCAACATACGAGCAGTACTTC
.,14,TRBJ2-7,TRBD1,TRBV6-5,CASSFRDRNYEQYF,TGTGCCAGCAGTTTTAGGGACAGAAACTACGAGCAGTACTTC
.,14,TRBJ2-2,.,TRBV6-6,CASSYLSGAGELFF,TGTGCCAGCAGTTACCTATCCGGGGCCGGGGAGCTGTTTTTT
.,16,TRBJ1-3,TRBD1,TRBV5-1,CASSAVYRGTGNTIYF,TGCGCCAGCAGCGCGGTGTACAGGGGTACTGGAAACACCATATATTTT
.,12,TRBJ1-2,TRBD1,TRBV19,CASVDRGRGYTF,TGTGCCAGCGTGGACAGGGGGCGCGGCTACACCTTC
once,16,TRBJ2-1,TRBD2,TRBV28,CASKSPITSDHNEQFF,TGTGCCAGCAAATCCCCCATCACTAGCGACCACAATGAGCAGTTCTTC
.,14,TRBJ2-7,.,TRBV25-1,CASSELDKTYEQYF,TGTGCCAGCAGTGAATTAGACAAGACCTACGAGCAGTACTTC
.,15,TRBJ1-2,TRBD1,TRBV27,CASSLRSGGNYGYTF,TGTGCCAGCAGTTTGAGGTCAGGGGGCAACTATGGCTACACCTTC
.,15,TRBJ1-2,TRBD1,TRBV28,CASSLYRGVDYGYTF,TGTGCCAGCAGTTTATACAGGGGGGTTGACTATGGCTACACCTTC
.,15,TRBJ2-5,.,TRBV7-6,CASSSIADASNTQYF,TGTGCCAGCAGCTCGATTGCGGACGCTTCGAATACCCAGTACTTC
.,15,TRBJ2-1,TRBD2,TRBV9,CASSLGTSGRAGQFF,TGTGCCAGCAGCCTCGGGACTAGCGGGAGGGCCGGGCAGTTCTTC
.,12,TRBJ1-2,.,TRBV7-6,CASSLARGGYTF,TGTGCCAGCAGCTTAGCGCGGGGCGGCTACACCTTC
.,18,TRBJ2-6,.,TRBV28,CASSSPSTAYLEFDVLTF,TGTGCCAGCAGTTCCCCCTCGACAGCGTATCTGGAGTTTGACGTCCTGACTTTC
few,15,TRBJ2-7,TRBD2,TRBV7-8,CASSFGASGSYEQYF,TGTGCCAGCAGCTTTGGGGCTAGCGGCTCCTACGAGCAGTACTTC
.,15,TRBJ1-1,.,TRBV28,CASSLFRGGNTEAFF,TGTGCCAGCAGTTTATTCCGAGGAGGGAACACTGAAGCTTTCTTT
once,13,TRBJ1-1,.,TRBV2,CASSARTVLEAFF,TGTGCCAGCAGTGCCCGGACAGTCCTTGAAGCTTTCTTT
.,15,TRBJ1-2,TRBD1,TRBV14,CASSYRDRGFYGYTF,TGTGCCAGCAGCTACCGGGACAGGGGGTTCTATGGCTACACCTTC
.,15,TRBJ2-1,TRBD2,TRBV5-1,CASSFVIAGFNEQFF,TGCGCCAGCAGCTTCGTAATAGCGGGATTCAATGAGCAGTTCTTC
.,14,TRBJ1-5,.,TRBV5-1,CASSLEQGGQPQHF,TGCGCCAGCAGCTTGGAACAGGGAGGACAGCCCCAGCATTTT